The 22 T cell receptor beta chains listed next were all sequenced from one sample in a study of PD-1 blockade in mismatch repair-deficient tumors. TCRdb's table, derived via immunoSEQ multiplex PCR, lists solely in-frame clones and lacks some. The profile covers 120,000 or so clones, with 85% to 90% appearing a single time and 10% to 15% taken by the ten largest. The sample consisted of peripheral blood, taken about 17 months after starting pembrolizumab. These receptors were obtained from an adult with mismatch repair-deficient cancer.

This clone came up once. The DNA of the CDR3 is TGCGCCAGCAGCCCCGGACTAGCGGGAGGGGTAGCCAAAAACATTCAGTACTTC. As protein: CASSPGLAGGVAKNIQYF. The chain uses TRBV4-1 and TRBJ2-4, with 15 bases fitting TRBD2. The length of the CDR3 is 18 residues. Unmatched junction bases numbered 4, after V lost 4 bases and J lost 0 bases. Germline V gene data show CDR1 as MGHRA and CDR2 as YSYEKL.

V is TRBV28 and J is TRBJ1-3; 7 bases are shared with TRBD1. The V segment lost 5 bases and the J segment 4 bases; nucleotides outside the gene matches: 11. CDR1 MDHEN and CDR2 SYDVKM come from the germline V gene. The CDR3 runs to 16 residues. The CDR3 DNA sequence: TGTGCCAGCAGTCCCAGACAGGGCCCATTCGGAAACACCATATATTTT. This translates into CASSPRQGPFGNTIYF.

V usage is TRBV15 and J usage is TRBJ2-3, with D perhaps TRBD2 (6 bases). V gave up 2 bases and J gave up 2 bases, with 20 bases separating them. Germline CDR1 is LNHNV and CDR2 is YYDKDF (reference sequence). The CDR3 consists of 18 residues. The CDR3 sequence is CATSRKVLLAADTDTQYF. In DNA form, the CDR3 reads TGTGCCACCAGCAGAAAAGTTCTACTAGCAGCGGACACAGATACGCAGTATTTT.

The chain joins TRBV4-2 to TRBJ2-5; 8 bases map to TRBD2. The CDR3 is 16 residues long. The V gene's germline CDR1 is LGHNA and CDR2 YNFKEQ. J lost 9 bases, V lost 1 base, and 13 bases had no gene match. DNA for the CDR3: TGTGCCAGCAGCCAAGCCTCCCGGGAGGGGAGGAGTCCCCAGTACTTC. It codes for CASSQASREGRSPQYF.

This clone has more than one count but fewer than ten. The chain recombines TRBV19 with TRBJ1-5, with 8 bases aligning to TRBD1. The CDR3 has 14 amino acids. Trimming took 3 bases from V and 7 from J; bases not matched to a gene: 5. Germline V gene data show CDR1 as LNHDA and CDR2 as SQIVND (reference sequence). The CDR3: CASSMGTGRQPQHF. The CDR3 DNA sequence: TGTGCCAGTAGTATGGGGACAGGTAGGCAGCCCCAGCATTTT.

The chain couples TRBV7-9 to TRBJ2-7; the D is unclear. Germline assignment: CDR1 SEHNR and CDR2 FQNEAQ (reference sequence). The V gene lost 4 bases and the J gene lost 1 base, with 8 bases spanning the gap. This CDR3 is built from 13 residues. The CDR3 here is CASSSQASYEQYF. Here the CDR3 DNA reads TGTGCCAGCAGCTCCCAAGCATCCTACGAGCAGTACTTC.

The rearrangement uses TRBV27 and TRBJ2-3; no reliable D call. The CDR3 is made up of 16 amino acids. The V gene's germline CDR1 is MNHEY and CDR2 SMNVEV (reference sequence). Trimming took 2 bases from V and 5 from J, leaving 17 bases between them. CDR3 nucleotide sequence: TGTGCCAGCAGTTTAGCCCCACCGTCGTTTGTAGATACGCAGTATTTT. Amino acids: CASSLAPPSFVDTQYF.

The J gene is TRBJ1-1, the V gene TRBV13; maybe TRBD1 (5 bases). Germline lookup yields CDR1 PRHDT and CDR2 FYEKMQ (reference sequence). CDR3 size: 13 residues. Trimming took off 5 bases at V and 4 bases at J, with 11 bases between the two ends. The CDR3 loop reads CASSEQGPTEAFF. The CDR3 nucleotides read TGTGCCAGCAGCGAGCAGGGACCCACTGAAGCTTTCTTT.

The chain recombines TRBV7-2 with TRBJ1-3; 7 bases are a match to TRBD1. This CDR3 comprises 16 residues. V was clipped by 5 bases and J by 0 bases; unmatched bases: 7. Germline lookup yields CDR1 SGHTA and CDR2 FQGNSA. The CDR3 coding sequence is TGTGCCAGCAGCGCGGGACAGTTGATCTCTGGAAACACCATATATTTT. The encoded protein is CASSAGQLISGNTIYF.

Here the CDR3 DNA reads TGTGCCAGCTCCCCGGGAGGTGAAAAACTGTTTTTT. Protein sequence: CASSPGGEKLFF. The rearrangement uses TRBV18 and TRBJ1-4, with D unresolved. The germline V gene encodes CDR1 KGHSH and CDR2 LQKENI. V was cut by 6 bases and J by 7 bases, with 9 bases left in between. The CDR3 extends over 12 amino acids.

The rearrangement joins TRBV29-1 to TRBJ2-1; D is unclear. CDR1 and CDR2 from the germline V gene are SQVTM and ANQGSEA. This CDR3 region has 10 residues. CDR3 sequence (DNA): TGCAGTGCCGCATCGGGTGAGCAGTTCTTC. Its protein product is CSAASGEQFF.

The chain joins TRBV11-1 to TRBJ2-7; the match to TRBD2 covers 7 bases. The trim removed 3 bases at V and 3 bases at J, leaving 11 bases unmatched. This CDR3 contains 16 residues. From germline, CDR1 is SGHAT and CDR2 FQDESV (reference sequence). The CDR3 sequence: CASSFTLADDDYEQYF. The CDR3 nucleotides read TGTGCCAGCAGCTTTACTCTAGCGGACGACGACTACGAGCAGTACTTC.

The chain couples TRBV15 to TRBJ2-3; 8 bases fit TRBD1. This CDR3 has 15 residues. With 3 bases clipped from V and 1 base from J, the junction kept 3 bases outside the gene matches. Looked up from germline, CDR1 is LNHNV and CDR2 is YYDKDF (reference sequence). The CDR3 region is CATSRTGQGTDTQYF. The CDR3 DNA sequence: TGTGCCACCAGCAGGACGGGACAGGGCACAGATACGCAGTATTTT.

This clone was seen only once. The rearrangement joins TRBV7-8 to TRBJ2-7; unclear D gene. This CDR3 contains 13 residues. Germline V gene sequence: CDR1 SGHVS, CDR2 FQNEAQ. V lost 3 bases to trimming and J lost 3 bases, with 9 bases between them. The CDR3 reads CASSFNTLYEQYF. The CDR3 DNA reads TGTGCCAGCAGCTTTAATACTCTCTACGAGCAGTACTTC.

J is TRBJ1-1 and V is TRBV7-9; D gene ambiguous. Germline lookup yields CDR1 SEHNR and CDR2 FQNEAQ (reference sequence). The CDR3 runs 14 residues. Trimming cost V 7 bases and J 0 bases, with 12 bases left between them. CDR3 sequence (DNA): TGTGCCAGCATCCCCGGGAGCATGAACACTGAAGCTTTCTTT. Protein: CASIPGSMNTEAFF.

This sequence joins TRBV5-1 and TRBJ2-3; TRBD2 matches at 7 bases. CDR3 length equals 15 residues. Trimming cost V 3 bases and J 5 bases; bases outside gene matches: 9. Germline CDR1 and CDR2: SGHRS and YFSETQ. The CDR3 nucleotides read TGCGCCAGCAGCTCTGGACTAGGACGGAGAGATACGCAGTATTTT. Translating it yields CASSSGLGRRDTQYF. Full variable domain (remainder filled in from reference TRBV5-1 and TRBJ2-3): KAGVTQTPRYLIKTRGQQVTLSCSPISGHRSVSWYQQTPGQGLQFLFEYFSETQRNKGNFPGRFSGRQFSNSRSEMNVSTLELGDSALYLCASSSGLGRRDTQYFGPGTRLTVL.

The chain joins TRBV28 to TRBJ2-5, with 7 bases that match TRBD1. Germline V gene sequence: CDR1 MDHEN, CDR2 SYDVKM. V was clipped by 2 bases and J by 5 bases; unmatched bases: 14. This CDR3 is built from 17 residues. The CDR3 here is CASSLGHRQGLTETQYF. CDR3 bases: TGTGCCAGCAGTTTAGGCCATAGACAGGGATTGACGGAGACCCAGTACTTC.

The V gene is TRBV19, the J gene TRBJ2-7, with no clear D. This CDR3 contains 14 residues. Trimming stripped 1 base from V and 2 bases from J, with 9 bases between. Per germline, CDR1 LNHDA and CDR2 SQIVND (reference sequence). Here the CDR3 reads CASSIADGAYEQYF. CDR3 DNA: TGTGCCAGTAGTATAGCCGACGGAGCCTACGAGCAGTACTTC.

The rearrangement joins TRBV27 to TRBJ1-1; D uncertain. This CDR3 is 14 amino acids long. V was shortened by 4 bases and J by 2 bases, with 11 bases between the two germline ends. Germline-derived CDR1 and CDR2 are MNHEY and SMNVEV (reference sequence). CDR3 bases: TGTGCCAGCAGTTATCGTCAGCTAAACACTGAAGCTTTCTTT. This codes for CASSYRQLNTEAFF.

The gene calls are TRBV4-1 and TRBJ1-1; D gene ambiguous. Per germline, CDR1 MGHRA and CDR2 YSYEKL. The V end lost 1 base, the J end lost 4 bases, and 10 bases lay between the germline ends. This CDR3 spans 14 amino acids. CDR3 protein: CASSQGSRPTEAFF. Here the CDR3 DNA reads TGCGCCAGCAGCCAAGGGAGTAGGCCCACTGAAGCTTTCTTT.

This clone was recorded a few times. The genes are TRBV6-1 and TRBJ2-7; no firm D call. Trimming removed 4 bases at V and 3 bases at J, with 7 bases between. The CDR3 spans 12 residues. From germline, CDR1 is MNHNS and CDR2 SASEGT. CDR3 sequence (DNA): TGTGCCAGCAGTGTTGGGGACTACGAGCAGTACTTC. Its translation: CASSVGDYEQYF.

The rearrangement uses TRBV5-1 and TRBJ2-7; D is unresolved. V lost 1 base and J 0 bases, leaving 8 bases between the germline ends. This CDR3 contains 14 residues. The V gene's germline CDR1 is SGHRS and CDR2 YFSETQ. The CDR3 here is CASSLSARSYEQYF. The CDR3 nucleotides are TGCGCCAGCAGCTTGTCAGCTCGCTCCTACGAGCAGTACTTC.